The subject of this entry is one T cell receptor (beta chain). Its target is not known. This record comes from a study of early T cells in non-severe SARS-CoV-2 infection. Background on the study: The input, bulk RNA from unsorted whole blood, was sequenced, and chains were unpaired. General study points: A preference for anti-spike CD8 responses marked VDJdb matching, which missed private and CD4 specificities.

Each cDNA molecule carried a unique molecular identifier. TCRdb independently ran MiXCR on the 5' RACE reads; one entry per CDR3 protein. The table has roughly 50,000 distinct CDR3 sequences, around 8% seen once; the top ten hold approximately 9.8%. Germline values: CDR1 SGHNT, CDR2 YYREEE (reference sequence). V lost 5 bases and J 0 bases, leaving 2 bases between the germline ends. The CDR3 length is 12 residues. The chain uses TRBV5-4 and TRBJ2-2; D is unclear. The origin of this receptor is an adult who was a healthcare worker with PCR-confirmed SARS-CoV-2 infection or an uninfected control (not recorded which). Material: whole blood. The CDR3 region is CASRPNTGELFF. In DNA form, the CDR3 reads TGTGCCAGCAGACCGAACACCGGGGAGCTGTTTTTT.